This TCR beta chain comes out of a study of blood T cell repertoires in COVID-19. Original methodology: How many nucleated cells were present was estimated from reference gene primer amplification. Only in-frame clones appear in the TCRdb table, and some are missing; sequencing was by immunoSEQ multiplex PCR. V and J calls and clone size are as listed in that table; D and trimming were resolved from the DNA. The repertoire holds 150,000 to 190,000 clones, with approximately 84% as singletons. Seattle patient enrollment occurred during active infection, with longitudinal follow-up thereafter. The specimen sequenced was peripheral blood. This TCR derives from a woman aged 55-70 years with COVID-19, enrolled during active disease.

CDR3 nucleotides: TGTGCCAGCTCACCAGAAACAGGGGTGGGCACTGAAGCTTTCTTT. Amino acids: CASSPETGVGTEAFF. The chain has TRBV18 and TRBJ1-1, with TRBD1 matching over 7 bases. V dropped 2 bases and J dropped 4; count of bases not matched to a gene: 7. The length of the CDR3 is 15 residues. Germline CDR1 KGHSH, CDR2 LQKENI.